Included here is one T cell receptor (beta chain) sequence, with context. The data stem from a study of blood T cell repertoires in COVID-19. Study-level background: The study drew acute and convalescent COVID-19 samples from the United States, Italy and Spain. PBMCs, B-cell-depleted T cells, or T cells provided the cDNA or gDNA that made up the material.

In the study's own analysis: Using reference gene primer amplification, nucleated cell counts were estimated. Clones were read by immunoSEQ multiplex PCR, and TCRdb kept only the in-frame ones, dropping some. For V, J and clone size, that table is used; D and trimming come from the DNA. This table holds 53,000 or so clones, approximately 90% found once. The clonotype comes from a human donor in a cohort sampled during active COVID-19. Sequenced material: peripheral blood.

The CDR3 region is CASSLGAGGTRNTIYF. In DNA form, the CDR3 reads TGTGCCAGCAGCTTAGGAGCAGGGGGAACGAGAAACACCATATATTTT. This chain links TRBV5-6 with TRBJ1-3, with 7 bases aligning to TRBD1. Trimming took 2 bases from V and 5 from J; bases not matched to a gene: 10. The CDR3 extends over 16 amino acids. CDR1 and CDR2 from the germline V gene are SGHDT and YYEEEE.